This T cell receptor (beta chain) is from a study of T cells in Graves' hyperthyroidism and ophthalmopathy. This CDR3 is built from 22 residues. J gave up 4 bases and V 4 bases, and 24 bases lay outside the gene matches. Germline V gives CDR1 KGHDR, CDR2 SFDVKD. Template material for amplifying TCR beta CDR3 regions consisted of RNA transcripts. Initially, a first-round RT-PCR of the TCR CDR3 employed the HTBI primer set. TCRdb reprocessed the multiplex PCR reads with MiXCR, giving one entry per CDR3 protein. The table has 300,000 to 450,000 distinct CDR3 sequences, approximately 14% seen once. The chain employs TRBV24-1 and TRBJ2-2; the match to TRBD1 covers 9 bases. Sequences were obtained from blood. The TCR sequence derives from a woman in her twenties or thirties with Graves' ophthalmopathy. The DNA of the CDR3 is TGTGCCACCAGTGACACTCCCTACTTCGGACAGGGGTCAGGGTCGAGCACCGGGGAGCTGTTTTTT. This gives the protein CATSDTPYFGQGSGSSTGELFF.